This TCR beta chain was captured in a study of shared T cell receptors in the human thymus. This CDR3 contains 19 residues. Germline V gene lookup returns CDR1 LNHDA and CDR2 SQIVND (reference sequence). The junction had 12 bases not matched to a gene; V was cut back by 0 bases and J by 3 bases. Assay used: immunoSEQ multiplex PCR; TCRdb lists only in-frame clones, some missing. This table has roughly 560,000 clones, around three quarters appearing once. The sample was also reused in another study, on human thymus T cells. This second study notes: Healthy Finnish infants having corrective surgery for congenital heart defects served as donors. Thymic samples were excised during corrective heart operations. Blood and thymic repertoires both appeared biased in V and J gene usage. A high degree of thymic repertoire overlap among unrelated individuals was reported in related research.

This sequence was found in a boy in the first two years of life with a congenital heart defect. Material for sequencing was thymocytes. V and J are TRBV19 and TRBJ1-5; 9 bases are shared with TRBD1. The CDR3 here is CASSIDLGTGPHNNQPQHF. The DNA of the CDR3 is TGTGCCAGTAGTATAGATCTAGGGACAGGGCCCCACAACAATCAGCCCCAGCATTTT.